These T cell receptor beta chains were read from a single sample in a study of T cell responses to AZD1222 COVID-19 vaccine. TCRdb's table, derived via immunoSEQ multiplex PCR, lists solely in-frame clones and lacks some. The table shows more than 85,000 clones, with nearly 90% occurring only once. Source: peripheral blood, taken on day 0 of MenACWY control vaccination. The source of these receptors is an adult in good health. The CDR3 runs from the conserved cysteine through the conserved F or W. The D gene is left open where the match is weak. Clone size is shown for a subset of rows, as once, few, many or a class of expanded clone.

TRBV11-3,.,.,TRBJ2-1,CASSLDGAGEQFF,TGTGCCAGCAGCTTAGACGGAGCGGGTGAGCAGTTCTTC
TRBV3-1/TRBV3-2,TRBD2,.,TRBJ2-7,CASSLGLAGTYEQYF,TGTGCCAGCAGCCTAGGACTAGCGGGGACCTACGAGCAGTACTTC
TRBV6-2/TRBV6-3,TRBD2,.,TRBJ2-7,CASSYSAGVEQYF,TGTGCCAGCAGTTACTCGGCGGGGGTGGAGCAGTACTTC
TRBV4-3,.,.,TRBJ1-2,CASSQADGANYGYTF,TGCGCCAGCAGCCAAGCTGACGGAGCTAACTATGGCTACACCTTC
TRBV9,TRBD1,once,TRBJ1-2,CASSPQGASYGYTF,TGTGCCAGCAGCCCCCAGGGGGCCTCCTATGGCTACACCTTC
TRBV25-1,TRBD2,.,TRBJ2-3,CASSESRTSGRSPLSQYF,TGTGCCAGCAGTGAATCCCGGACTAGCGGGAGGAGTCCCCTATCGCAGTATTTT
TRBV27,.,.,TRBJ2-5,CASSLFVGEETQYF,TGTGCCAGCAGTTTATTCGTTGGGGAAGAGACCCAGTACTTC
TRBV6-5,.,.,TRBJ2-7,CASRDREQYF,TGTGCCAGCCGCGATCGGGAGCAGTACTTC
TRBV7-9,.,.,TRBJ2-7,CASSSNVDEQYF,TGTGCCAGCAGCTCGAACGTTGACGAGCAGTACTTC
TRBV6-5,TRBD1,.,TRBJ1-2,CASSYSRTGKSYGYTF,TGTGCCAGCAGTTACTCCCGGACAGGGAAAAGCTATGGCTACACCTTC
TRBV24-1,.,.,TRBJ1-2,CATSESTNYGYTF,TGTGCCACCAGTGAGTCAACAAACTATGGCTACACCTTC
TRBV30,TRBD1,.,TRBJ1-2,CAWSVGQGAGYTF,TGTGCCTGGAGTGTGGGACAGGGGGCCGGCTACACCTTC
TRBV18,.,.,TRBJ2-7,CASAQGEGYEQYF,TGTGCCAGCGCACAGGGAGAGGGCTACGAGCAGTACTTC
TRBV7-3,.,.,TRBJ1-6,CASSLDTFSPLHF,TGTGCCAGCAGCTTGGACACGTTTTCACCCCTCCACTTT
TRBV7-9,TRBD2,.,TRBJ2-3,CASSPLVAASGSIDTQYF,TGTGCCAGCAGCCCATTAGTAGCGGCTAGCGGGAGTATAGATACGCAGTATTTT
TRBV20-1,TRBD1,.,TRBJ1-2,CSAGGTGGNGYTF,TGCAGTGCTGGTGGGACAGGGGGCAATGGCTACACCTTC
TRBV30,.,.,TRBJ2-7,CAYDDLTDQQYF,TGTGCCTACGATGACCTCACCGACCAGCAGTACTTC
TRBV7-3,.,.,TRBJ2-2,CASSAQGARGAGELFF,TGTGCCAGCAGCGCTCAGGGGGCCCGGGGGGCCGGGGAGCTGTTTTTT
TRBV28,TRBD1,.,TRBJ1-3,CASSLGTGSLSGNTIYF,TGTGCCAGCAGTTTAGGGACAGGGAGTCTTTCTGGAAACACCATATATTTT
TRBV7-9,.,.,TRBJ1-3,CATGLDREGNTIYF,TGTGCCACAGGCCTGGACAGAGAGGGAAACACCATATATTTT
TRBV7-6,TRBD2,.,TRBJ2-3,CASSFVLSGTNTDTQYF,TGTGCCAGCAGCTTCGTGCTAAGCGGGACGAACACAGATACGCAGTATTTT
TRBV6-5,.,.,TRBJ2-7,CASIRGNYEQYF,TGTGCCAGCATCCGGGGGAACTACGAGCAGTACTTC
TRBV4-1,TRBD1,few,TRBJ2-1,CASSPGQGADNEQFF,TGCGCCAGCAGCCCGGGACAGGGGGCCGACAATGAGCAGTTCTTC
TRBV21-1,.,.,TRBJ1-5,CASSPPFGQGGNQPQHF,TGTGCCAGCAGCCCTCCATTCGGGCAGGGAGGCAATCAGCCCCAGCATTTT
TRBV21-1,.,.,TRBJ2-7,CASSTHRGYEQYF,TGTGCCAGCAGCACTCACAGGGGCTACGAGCAGTACTTC
TRBV5-1,.,.,TRBJ2-5,CASLGAWGTQYF,TGCGCCAGCTTGGGAGCATGGGGGACCCAGTACTTC
TRBV4-3,.,.,TRBJ1-4,CASSVNANEKLFF,TGCGCCAGCAGCGTTAACGCTAATGAAAAACTGTTTTTT
TRBV5-1,.,.,TRBJ2-7,CASSLDPSSYEQYF,TGCGCCAGCAGCTTGGACCCGAGCTCCTACGAGCAGTACTTC
TRBV11-3,.,.,TRBJ1-1,CASSLDSNTEAFF,TGTGCCAGCAGCTTAGATTCAAACACTGAAGCTTTCTTT
TRBV2,TRBD1,.,TRBJ1-2,CASQGQGGGYTF,TGTGCCAGCCAGGGACAGGGTGGCGGCTACACCTTC
TRBV30,TRBD2,.,TRBJ2-7,CTLRGKDSYEQYF,TGTACACTGCGGGGGAAAGACTCCTACGAGCAGTACTTC
TRBV25-1,.,.,TRBJ2-7,CASSELGETYEQYF,TGTGCCAGCAGTGAATTGGGGGAGACCTACGAGCAGTACTTC
TRBV27,.,.,TRBJ1-2,CASTRFGDGYTF,TGTGCCAGCACCCGTTTTGGGGATGGCTACACCTTC
TRBV7-3,.,.,TRBJ1-2,CASRESPTGNYGYTF,TGTGCCAGCAGAGAAAGCCCCACAGGCAACTATGGCTACACCTTC
TRBV18,.,.,TRBJ1-6,CASSPPNRNNSPLHF,TGTGCCAGCTCACCACCGAACAGGAATAATTCACCCCTCCACTTT
TRBV11-3,TRBD2,.,TRBJ2-3,CASSFGGGTDTQYF,TGTGCCAGCAGCTTCGGGGGGGGCACAGATACGCAGTATTTT
TRBV3-1/TRBV3-2,.,.,TRBJ2-7,CASSHLMGGDYEQYF,TGTGCCAGCAGCCACCTGATGGGGGGTGACTACGAGCAGTACTTC
TRBV19,TRBD1,.,TRBJ2-7,CASSSYRGEQYF,TGTGCCAGTAGTTCCTACAGGGGCGAGCAGTACTTC
TRBV28,.,once,TRBJ1-4,CASLSGEGASNEKLFF,TGTGCCAGCCTATCGGGCGAAGGGGCTTCTAATGAAAAACTGTTTTTT
TRBV19,.,.,TRBJ1-3,CASSTRTVSGNTIYF,TGTGCCAGTAGTACCCGGACGGTCTCTGGAAACACCATATATTTT
TRBV27,.,.,TRBJ2-7,CASSTPGRSHEQYF,TGTGCCAGCAGTACCCCGGGGAGGTCCCACGAGCAGTACTTC